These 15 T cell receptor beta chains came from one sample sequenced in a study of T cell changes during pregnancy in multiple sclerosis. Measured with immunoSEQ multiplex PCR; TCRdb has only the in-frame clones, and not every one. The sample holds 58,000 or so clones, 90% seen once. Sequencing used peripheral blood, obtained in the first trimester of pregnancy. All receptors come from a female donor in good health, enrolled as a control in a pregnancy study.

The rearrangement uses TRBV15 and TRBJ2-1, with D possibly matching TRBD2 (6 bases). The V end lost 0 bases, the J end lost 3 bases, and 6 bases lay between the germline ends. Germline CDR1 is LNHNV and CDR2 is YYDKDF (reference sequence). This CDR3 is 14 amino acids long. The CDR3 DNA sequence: TGTGCCACCAGCAGAGAGGGGGGCTACAATGAGCAGTTCTTC. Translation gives CATSREGGYNEQFF.

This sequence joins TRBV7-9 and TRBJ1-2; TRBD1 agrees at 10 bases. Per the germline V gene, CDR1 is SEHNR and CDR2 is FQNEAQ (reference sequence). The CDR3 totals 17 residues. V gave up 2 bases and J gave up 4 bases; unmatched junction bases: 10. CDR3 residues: CASSLIARDRGPYGYTF. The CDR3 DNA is TGTGCCAGCAGCTTAATAGCCCGGGACAGGGGTCCCTATGGCTACACCTTC.

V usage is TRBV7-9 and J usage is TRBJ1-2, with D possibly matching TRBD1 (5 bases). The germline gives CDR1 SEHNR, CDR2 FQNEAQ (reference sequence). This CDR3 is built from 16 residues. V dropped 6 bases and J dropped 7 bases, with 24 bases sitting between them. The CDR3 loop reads CASRSRWAGLWGGYTF. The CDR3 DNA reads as TGTGCCAGCAGATCCCGGTGGGCAGGGTTATGGGGTGGCTACACCTTC.

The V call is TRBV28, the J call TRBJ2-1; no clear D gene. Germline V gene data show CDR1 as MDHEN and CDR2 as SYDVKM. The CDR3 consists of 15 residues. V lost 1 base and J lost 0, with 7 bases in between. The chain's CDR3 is CASSLLQSSYNEQFF. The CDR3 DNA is TGTGCCAGCAGTTTATTACAAAGCTCCTACAATGAGCAGTTCTTC.

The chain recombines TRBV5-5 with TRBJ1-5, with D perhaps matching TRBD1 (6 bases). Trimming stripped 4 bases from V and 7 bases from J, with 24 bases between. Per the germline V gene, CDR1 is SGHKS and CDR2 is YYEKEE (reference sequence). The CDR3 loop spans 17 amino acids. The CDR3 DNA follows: TGTGCCAGCAGCCCCAACAGAGTGGGGGCCTGGGGACAGCCCCAGCATTTT. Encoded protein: CASSPNRVGAWGQPQHF.

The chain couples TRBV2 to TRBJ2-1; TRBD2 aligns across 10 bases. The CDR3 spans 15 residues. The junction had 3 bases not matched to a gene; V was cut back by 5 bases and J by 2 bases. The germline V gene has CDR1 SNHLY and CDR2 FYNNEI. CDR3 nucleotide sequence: TGTGCCAGCAGTTTAGCGGGGGGTGCCTACAATGAGCAGTTCTTC. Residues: CASSLAGGAYNEQFF. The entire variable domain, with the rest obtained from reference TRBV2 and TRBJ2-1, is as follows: EPEVTQTPSHQVTQMGQEVILRCVPISNHLYFYWYRQILGQKVEFLVSFYNNEISEKSEIFDDQFSVERPDGSNFTLKIRSTKLEDSAMYFCASSLAGGAYNEQFFGPGTRLTVL.

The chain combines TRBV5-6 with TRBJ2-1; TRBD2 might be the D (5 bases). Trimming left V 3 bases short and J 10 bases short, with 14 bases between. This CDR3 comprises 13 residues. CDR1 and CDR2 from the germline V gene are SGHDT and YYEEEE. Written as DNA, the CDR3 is TGTGCCAGCAGCTGGGCGGCTTCGGGGGAGCAGTTCTTC. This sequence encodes CASSWAASGEQFF.

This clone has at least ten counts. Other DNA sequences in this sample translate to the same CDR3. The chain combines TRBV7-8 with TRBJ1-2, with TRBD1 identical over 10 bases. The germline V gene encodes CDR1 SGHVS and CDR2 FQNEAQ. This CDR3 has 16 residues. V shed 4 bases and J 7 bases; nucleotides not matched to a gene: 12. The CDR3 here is CASSSGRQGALGGYTF. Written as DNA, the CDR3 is TGTGCCAGCAGCTCGGGGAGACAGGGGGCATTGGGTGGCTACACCTTC.

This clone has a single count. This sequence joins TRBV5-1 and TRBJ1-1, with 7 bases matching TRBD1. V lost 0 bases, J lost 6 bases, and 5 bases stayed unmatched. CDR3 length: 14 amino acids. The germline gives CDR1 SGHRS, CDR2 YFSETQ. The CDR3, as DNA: TGCGCCAGCAGCTTGGGACAGGGTTTCGCTGAAGCTTTCTTT. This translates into CASSLGQGFAEAFF.

CDR3 bases: TGTGCCAGCAGCGGAGTTTTAGAAACTGAAGCTTTCTTT. Translation gives CASSGVLETEAFF. The V and J genes are TRBV7-8 and TRBJ1-1; D ambiguous. This CDR3 has 13 residues. In germline, CDR1 is SGHVS, CDR2 FQNEAQ. Trimming left V 5 bases short and J 5 bases short, with 12 bases between.

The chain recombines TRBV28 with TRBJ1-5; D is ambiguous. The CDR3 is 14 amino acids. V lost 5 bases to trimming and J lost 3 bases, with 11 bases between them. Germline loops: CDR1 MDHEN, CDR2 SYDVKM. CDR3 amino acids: CASSGRYYNQPQHF. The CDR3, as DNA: TGTGCCAGCAGTGGCCGTTATTACAATCAGCCCCAGCATTTT. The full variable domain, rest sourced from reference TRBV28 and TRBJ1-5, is DVKVTQSSRYLVKRTGEKVFLECVQDMDHENMFWYRQDPGLGLRLIYFSYDVKMKEKGDIPEGYSVSREKKERFSLILESASTNQTSMYLCASSGRYYNQPQHFGDGTRLSIL.

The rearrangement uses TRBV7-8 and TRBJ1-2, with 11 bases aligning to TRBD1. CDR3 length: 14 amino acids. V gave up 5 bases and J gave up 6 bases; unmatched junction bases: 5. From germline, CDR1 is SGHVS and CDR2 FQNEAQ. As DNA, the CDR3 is TGTGCCAGCAGCACATCGGGACAGGGGGATGGCTACACCTTC. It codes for CASSTSGQGDGYTF.

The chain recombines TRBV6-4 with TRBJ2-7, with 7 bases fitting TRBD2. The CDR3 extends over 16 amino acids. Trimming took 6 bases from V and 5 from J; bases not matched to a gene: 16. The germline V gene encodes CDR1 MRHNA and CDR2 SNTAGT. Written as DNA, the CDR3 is TGTGCCAGCAGAGACCCCCACCCGCGGGAGTTCAACGAGCAGTACTTC. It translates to CASRDPHPREFNEQYF.

CDR3 sequence reads: CASSVDLTGGPAGELFF. The CDR3 bases are TGTGCCAGCAGCGTAGATCTTACGGGGGGGCCGGCCGGGGAGCTGTTTTTT. The chain joins TRBV9 to TRBJ2-2; TRBD2 agrees at 8 bases. Germline V gives CDR1 SGDLS, CDR2 YYNGEE. The CDR3 contains 17 residues. V dropped 0 bases and J dropped 6; count of bases not matched to a gene: 10. Together with reference TRBV9 and TRBJ2-2, the CDR3 gives the full variable domain: DSGVTQTPKHLITATGQRVTLRCSPRSGDLSVYWYQQSLDQGLQFLIQYYNGEERAKGNILERFSAQQFPDLHSELNLSSLELGDSALYFCASSVDLTGGPAGELFFGEGSRLTVL.

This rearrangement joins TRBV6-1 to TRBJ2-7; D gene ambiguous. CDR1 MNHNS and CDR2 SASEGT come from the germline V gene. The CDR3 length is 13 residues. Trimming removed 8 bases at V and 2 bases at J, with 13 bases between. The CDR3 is CASHEVWAYEQYF. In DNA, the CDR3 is TGTGCCAGCCACGAGGTATGGGCCTACGAGCAGTACTTC.